This T cell receptor (beta chain) stems from a study of T cells after yellow fever vaccination. Study-wide points: CD4 and CD8 compartments shared a small share of clonotypes, likely from convergent recombination. Detected again after the booster were most primary-vaccination clones, at roughly 95% CD4 and 80% to 90% CD8.

This clonotype was detected only a few times. Its specificity is unknown. They built TCR cDNA with 5'RACE template switching, a step that put in a universal primer site and UMIs. TCRdb ran MiXCR on the 5' RACE reads and lists one entry per CDR3 protein. This table has some 600,000 distinct CDR3 sequences, about 12% appearing once. The sequencing used PBMCs, collected on the day of the yellow fever booster vaccination. This TCR was sampled from a man aged 25-45 years who received the YFV17D yellow fever vaccine.

For the CDR3, the DNA is TGTGCCAGCAGCTTACCGGCGCGGGCAGATACGCAGTATTTT. Protein: CASSLPARADTQYF. The V and J genes are TRBV7-9 and TRBJ2-3; a possible D gene is TRBD2 (5 bases). V was shortened by 2 bases and J by 4 bases, with 10 bases between the two germline ends. The CDR3 runs to 14 residues. Germline CDR1 is SEHNR and CDR2 is FQNEAQ (reference sequence).